A single sample is the source of the 17 T cell receptor beta chains below, sequenced in a study of yellow fever vaccine responses in identical twins. TCRdb re-analysed the RT-PCR reads in MiXCR, keeping a single row per CDR3 protein. The sample yields some 1,700 distinct CDR3 sequences, roughly 88% seen once. Source: T cells from blood (PBMCs), unsorted or a sorted subset (not recorded which), taken before or after yellow fever vaccination (not recorded which). These receptors all stem from a woman aged 18-30 years who received the yellow fever vaccine.

This chain joins TRBV5-6 and TRBJ1-1, with a tentative D call TRBD1 (5 bases). The germline V gene has CDR1 SGHDT and CDR2 YYEEEE. The CDR3 spans 15 residues. Trimming took off 1 base at V and 5 bases at J, with 15 bases between the two ends. The CDR3 nucleotides read TGTGCCAGCAGCTTGTTTCCGGGGGGGTGGACTGAAGCTTTCTTT. This gives the protein CASSLFPGGWTEAFF. The whole variable domain, filled in from reference TRBV5-6 and TRBJ1-1, reads DAGVTQSPTHLIKTRGQQVTLRCSPKSGHDTVSWYQQALGQGPQFIFQYYEEEERQRGNFPDRFSGHQFPNYSSELNVNALLLGDSALYLCASSLFPGGWTEAFFGQGTRLTVV.

The chain couples TRBV2 to TRBJ2-3; 14 bases match TRBD2. V gave up 3 bases and J gave up 4 bases; unmatched junction bases: 0. In germline, CDR1 is SNHLY, CDR2 FYNNEI. The CDR3 is made up of 15 amino acids. The CDR3, as DNA: TGTGCCAGCAGTGAGACTAGCGGGGGGGCAGATACGCAGTATTTT. Translating it yields CASSETSGGADTQYF. The full variable domain, in which reference TRBV2 and TRBJ2-3 provide the parts outside the CDR3, is EPEVTQTPSHQVTQMGQEVILRCVPISNHLYFYWYRQILGQKVEFLVSFYNNEISEKSEIFDDQFSVERPDGSNFTLKIRSTKLEDSAMYFCASSETSGGADTQYFGPGTRLTVL.

V gene TRBV15 combines with J gene TRBJ1-1, with TRBD1 matching 10 bases. The CDR3 consists of 15 residues. V shed 1 base, J shed 6 bases, and the junction held 5 bases outside the gene matches. The V gene's germline CDR1 is LNHNV and CDR2 YYDKDF (reference sequence). CDR3 loop: CATSRGQGAIAEAFF. As DNA, the CDR3 is TGTGCCACCAGCAGAGGACAGGGGGCGATCGCTGAAGCTTTCTTT.

This clonotype was picked up a small number of times. J is TRBJ2-7 and V is TRBV10-1; weak D call: TRBD2 (5 bases). The V end lost 6 bases, the J end lost 5 bases, and 20 bases lay between the germline ends. CDR3 length equals 15 residues. Germline V lookup: CDR1 WNHNN, CDR2 SYGVQD (reference sequence). The CDR3 DNA sequence: TGCGCCAGCAGCGGGGTTCGAGGAGCGTTCCACGAGCAGTACTTC. Translation gives CASSGVRGAFHEQYF.

This chain connects TRBV10-1 to TRBJ2-1, with D possibly TRBD1 on 5 matching bases. Trimming left V 3 bases short and J 4 bases short, with 16 bases between. Germline CDR1 reads WNHNN; CDR2 reads SYGVQD (reference sequence). This CDR3 is 16 amino acids long. CDR3 region: CASSEKGAQPYNEQFF. CDR3 DNA: TGCGCCAGCAGTGAAAAAGGGGCCCAGCCTTACAATGAGCAGTTCTTC.

The chain combines TRBV11-3 with TRBJ2-1, with D unclear. V lost 8 bases and J 5 bases, leaving 16 bases between the germline ends. The CDR3 is made up of 14 amino acids. Germline CDR1 reads SGHNT; CDR2 reads YENEEA. The CDR3 protein is CASCEGKLHNEQFF. The CDR3 region has the DNA TGTGCCAGCTGCGAAGGCAAATTACACAATGAGCAGTTCTTC.

The chain has TRBV6-2 or TRBV6-3 and TRBJ2-1, with TRBD1 as a possible D gene (6 bases). The germline V and J ends were trimmed by 0 bases and 9 bases, with 21 bases remaining between them. The CDR3 runs to 17 residues. Germline CDR1 reads MNHEY; CDR2 reads SVGEGT. This chain's CDR3 is CASSYSLRLIFRGEQFF. The CDR3 DNA sequence: TGTGCCAGCAGTTACTCGCTTCGGTTGATTTTCAGGGGTGAGCAGTTCTTC.

Only one count was recorded for this clonotype. The chain uses TRBV5-1 and TRBJ2-1; the match to TRBD2 covers 8 bases. Looked up from germline, CDR1 is SGHRS and CDR2 is YFSETQ. This CDR3 has 19 residues. J was trimmed by 0 bases and V by 5 bases; bases with no gene match: 16. The CDR3 sequence is CASRYASGHRRSSYNEQFF. CDR3 sequence (DNA): TGCGCCAGCAGGTATGCTAGCGGGCACCGACGGAGCTCCTACAATGAGCAGTTCTTC.

This sequence joins TRBV7-3 and TRBJ2-1; tentative D call: TRBD2 (5 bases). V was cut by 5 bases and J by 4 bases, with 15 bases left in between. CDR1 and CDR2 (germline): SGHTA, FQGTGA. This CDR3 has 15 amino acids. CDR3 residues: CASSRAPSGYNEQFF. CDR3 nucleotides: TGTGCCAGCAGCAGAGCCCCCTCGGGGTACAATGAGCAGTTCTTC. Full variable domain (remainder filled in from reference TRBV7-3 and TRBJ2-1): GAGVSQTPSNKVTEKGKYVELRCDPISGHTALYWYRQSLGQGPEFLIYFQGTGAADDSGLPNDRFFAVRPEGSVSTLKIQRTERGDSAVYLCASSRAPSGYNEQFFGPGTRLTVL.

This chain joins TRBV6-5 and TRBJ2-1; maybe TRBD2 (6 bases). Germline V gene data show CDR1 as MNHEY and CDR2 as SVGAGI. Trimming shortened V by 4 bases and J by 8 bases, and 9 bases separated the two germline ends. This CDR3 is 12 amino acids long. CDR3 residues: CASSSTGDEQFF. The CDR3, as DNA: TGTGCCAGCAGTTCCACGGGGGATGAGCAGTTCTTC.

This clonotype appeared a few times. At one end the junction does not follow the germline gene, possibly because of a read error. The V call is TRBV10-1, the J call TRBJ1-6; no firm D call. The CDR3 is made up of 14 amino acids. In germline, CDR1 is WNHNN, CDR2 SYGVQD (reference sequence). As DNA, the CDR3 is TGCGTCAGCAAAGTCACCCGAAGACAATCACCCCTCCACTTT. Translation gives CVSKVTRRQSPLHF.

V gene TRBV6-1 combines with J gene TRBJ1-3, with 7 bases aligning to TRBD1. The ends lost 6 bases at V and 6 bases at J; junction bases unmatched: 20. The CDR3 has 18 residues. CDR1 and CDR2 (germline): MNHNS, SASEGT. CDR3 loop: CASSPGTELHIQENTIYF. Here the CDR3 DNA reads TGTGCCAGCAGCCCCGGGACAGAGCTGCACATCCAGGAAAACACCATATATTTT.

The chain has TRBV6-1 and TRBJ1-5, with D unresolved. The CDR3 runs to 17 residues. The V end lost 4 bases, the J end lost 8 bases, and 24 bases lay between the germline ends. CDR1 and CDR2 (germline): MNHNS, SASEGT. Here the CDR3 reads CASSGTSGRRGVEPQHF. In DNA form, the CDR3 reads TGTGCCAGCAGTGGTACTTCAGGCCGGCGCGGGGTAGAGCCCCAGCATTTT.

This chain connects TRBV4-1 to TRBJ1-2; perhaps TRBD1 as D (5 bases). The CDR3 is made up of 14 amino acids. V was shortened by 0 bases and J by 3 bases, with 8 bases between the two germline ends. Germline CDR1 MGHRA, CDR2 YSYEKL. The CDR3 DNA sequence: TGCGCCAGCAGCCAAGATTGGGGGGACTATGGCTACACCTTC. Protein product: CASSQDWGDYGYTF.

The chain has TRBV29-1 and TRBJ2-7, with D unresolved. This CDR3 contains 10 residues. The V gene's germline CDR1 is SQVTM and CDR2 ANQGSEA. V lost 6 bases and J 5 bases, leaving 8 bases between the germline ends. This CDR3 is CSVASNEQYF. The CDR3 nucleotides are TGCAGCGTCGCTAGTAACGAGCAGTACTTC.

This rearrangement joins TRBV4-3 to TRBJ1-3, with no clear D. CDR3 size: 16 residues. With 0 bases removed from V and 0 bases from J, the gap between germline ends came to 9 bases. CDR1 and CDR2 from the germline V gene are LGHNA and YSLEER. The CDR3 bases are TGCGCCAGCAGCCAAGATACCAGCCTCTCTGGAAACACCATATATTTT. This translates into CASSQDTSLSGNTIYF.

The chain is built from TRBV10-3 and TRBJ1-5; TRBD1 might be the D (6 bases). This CDR3 comprises 13 residues. CDR1 is ENHRY, CDR2 SYGVKD, per germline. The ends were cut back, 6 bases at V and 4 bases at J, with 10 bases in the middle. For the CDR3, the DNA is TGTGCCATCAGCACTACAGGGAATCAGCCCCAGCATTTT. Amino acids: CAISTTGNQPQHF.